These 16 T cell receptor beta chains were sequenced from one sample in a study of technical replicates of blood from a few donors. Assay used: immunoSEQ multiplex PCR; TCRdb lists only in-frame clones, some missing. Of about 82,000 clones listed, roughly 90% are singletons. The sequencing input was T cells isolated from PBMCs. These receptors were obtained from a human donor in good health.

The count of this clone is one. The chain employs TRBV28 and TRBJ1-1; D is undetermined. The CDR3 spans 15 residues. V was trimmed by 7 bases and J by 0 bases, leaving 15 bases between them. Germline V gene lookup returns CDR1 MDHEN and CDR2 SYDVKM. CDR3 in DNA: TGTGCCAGCAATCAGCTCCGGGTCCTGAACACTGAAGCTTTCTTT. Its translation: CASNQLRVLNTEAFF.

The chain is built from TRBV7-8 and TRBJ2-3; 11 bases agree with TRBD2. V trimming: 4 bases; J trimming: 2 bases; junction bases outside the gene matches: 5. This CDR3 region has 16 residues. From germline, CDR1 is SGHVS and CDR2 FQNEAQ. DNA of the CDR3: TGTGCCAGCAGCTGGAGACTAGCGGGACTCACAGATACGCAGTATTTT. Residues: CASSWRLAGLTDTQYF.

V is TRBV27 and J is TRBJ2-6, with a tentative D call TRBD2 (6 bases). The germline V and J ends were trimmed by 7 bases and 4 bases, with 20 bases remaining between them. The length of the CDR3 is 17 residues. Germline V gene sequence: CDR1 MNHEY, CDR2 SMNVEV (reference sequence). Written as DNA, the CDR3 is TGTGCCAGCAAAAAAATCGGGAGCCTGAACGGGGCCAACGTCCTGACTTTC. This encodes CASKKIGSLNGANVLTF. The full variable domain, in which reference TRBV27 and TRBJ2-6 provide the parts outside the CDR3, is EAQVTQNPRYLITVTGKKLTVTCSQNMNHEYMSWYRQDPGLGLRQIYYSMNVEVTDKGDVPEGYKVSRKEKRNFPLILESPSPNQTSLYFCASKKIGSLNGANVLTFGAGSRLTVL.

The genes are TRBV2 and TRBJ2-7, with 7 bases identical to TRBD1. The CDR3 contains 13 residues. Germline V gene data show CDR1 as SNHLY and CDR2 as FYNNEI. V lost 7 bases to trimming and J lost 0 bases; unmatched junction nucleotides: 3. As DNA, the CDR3 is TGTGCCAGCATTGGGACAGTCTCCTACGAGCAGTACTTC. This encodes CASIGTVSYEQYF. Combining the CDR3 with reference TRBV2 and TRBJ2-7 gives the whole variable domain EPEVTQTPSHQVTQMGQEVILRCVPISNHLYFYWYRQILGQKVEFLVSFYNNEISEKSEIFDDQFSVERPDGSNFTLKIRSTKLEDSAMYFCASIGTVSYEQYFGPGTRLTVT.

This clone was counted a few times. V is TRBV4-1 and J is TRBJ1-5, with a tentative D call TRBD1 (5 bases). Between the trimmed V and J ends, which lost 5 bases and 5 bases, there was a span of 13 bases. The CDR3 consists of 14 residues. From germline, CDR1 is MGHRA and CDR2 YSYEKL. CDR3 DNA sequence: TGCGCCAGCAGCACCGCTTGGGGGGATCAGCCCCAGCATTTT. This codes for CASSTAWGDQPQHF.

The chain employs TRBV28 and TRBJ2-7, with TRBD1 matching 9 bases. The CDR3 totals 14 residues. J gave up 8 bases and V 6 bases, and 11 bases lay outside the gene matches. Germline V gives CDR1 MDHEN, CDR2 SYDVKM. The CDR3, as DNA: TGTGCCAGCAGCCTGTCCCGGGACAGGGCTAAGCAGTACTTC. This sequence encodes CASSLSRDRAKQYF.

The genes are TRBV2 and TRBJ1-5; D call uncertain. Germline V gives CDR1 SNHLY, CDR2 FYNNEI. Deletions cut 4 bases from V and 2 bases from J, with 12 bases between. The CDR3 is 15 amino acids. This CDR3 reads CASSVRLGGNQPQHF. As DNA, the CDR3 is TGTGCCAGCAGTGTACGCCTCGGGGGCAATCAGCCCCAGCATTTT.

This rearrangement joins TRBV18 to TRBJ1-2, with a weak D call TRBD1 (6 bases). V lost 6 bases and J lost 8, with 16 bases in between. Germline-derived CDR1 and CDR2 are KGHSH and LQKENI. The CDR3 sequence is 13 residues long. The CDR3 sequence: CASSPTGGGGYTF. The CDR3 DNA reads TGTGCCAGCTCGCCGACTGGTGGGGGCGGCTACACCTTC.

This chain joins TRBV4-3 and TRBJ2-7; 15 bases fit TRBD2. The germline V gene encodes CDR1 LGHNA and CDR2 YSLEER. Unmatched junction bases numbered 6, after V lost 4 bases and J lost 5 bases. This CDR3 contains 16 residues. This CDR3 reads CASSPGLAGGGDEQYF. Here the CDR3 DNA reads TGCGCCAGCAGCCCGGGACTAGCGGGAGGCGGGGACGAGCAGTACTTC.

The chain combines TRBV7-3 with TRBJ2-4, with a weak D call TRBD2 (5 bases). CDR3 length: 14 amino acids. Per germline, CDR1 SGHTA and CDR2 FQGTGA. V shed 3 bases and J shed 4 bases, with 10 bases lying between them. The DNA of the CDR3 is TGTGCCAGCAGCTTGGGTAGCGTAAAAAACATTCAGTACTTC. Protein product: CASSLGSVKNIQYF.

The chain combines TRBV5-1 with TRBJ1-3, with 8 bases aligning to TRBD1. This CDR3 has 14 amino acids. With V trimmed by 7 bases and J by 8 bases, 11 bases remained unmatched. Germline assignment: CDR1 SGHRS and CDR2 YFSETQ. Here the CDR3 reads CASRPGQATDTIYF. The CDR3 DNA reads as TGCGCCAGCCGACCGGGACAGGCTACAGACACCATATATTTT.

The chain combines TRBV7-9 with TRBJ1-2, with 9 bases aligning to TRBD1. The CDR3 runs 14 residues. Trimming took 4 bases from V and 4 from J; bases not matched to a gene: 4. Germline assignment: CDR1 SEHNR and CDR2 FQNEAQ (reference sequence). The CDR3, as DNA: TGTGCCAGCAGCTCGGGACAGGGAGGCTATGGCTACACCTTC. As protein: CASSSGQGGYGYTF.

This chain uses TRBV6-5 with TRBJ2-3; TRBD1 matches at 8 bases. The germline V gene has CDR1 MNHEY and CDR2 SVGAGI. The junction had 10 bases not matched to a gene; V was cut back by 6 bases and J by 5 bases. This CDR3 comprises 15 residues. Here the CDR3 reads CASSRATGVEDTQYF. The CDR3 DNA is TGTGCCAGCAGCCGGGCGACAGGGGTGGAAGATACGCAGTATTTT.

As for this clone: Other nucleotide sequences from this sample produce the same CDR3. The rearrangement links TRBV9 to TRBJ2-3, with D uncertain. V was trimmed by 1 base and J by 1 base, leaving 4 bases between them. There are 13 residues in the CDR3. Germline assignment: CDR1 SGDLS and CDR2 YYNGEE. The CDR3 sequence is CASSVTGTDTQYF. The CDR3 nucleotides read TGTGCCAGCAGCGTAACAGGCACAGATACGCAGTATTTT.

This clone was observed a single time. The chain employs TRBV27 and TRBJ1-5; D ambiguous. Germline values: CDR1 MNHEY, CDR2 SMNVEV (reference sequence). The CDR3 consists of 15 residues. Deletions cut 1 base from V and 4 bases from J, with 11 bases between. This CDR3 reads CASSLLGLGNQPQHF. The CDR3 DNA is TGTGCCAGCAGTTTATTGGGTCTAGGAAATCAGCCCCAGCATTTT.

V usage is TRBV14 and J usage is TRBJ1-6; D is ambiguous. The CDR3 loop spans 14 amino acids. Germline V gene sequence: CDR1 SGHDN, CDR2 FVKESK. The V gene lost 1 base and the J gene lost 7 bases, with 8 bases spanning the gap. In DNA, the CDR3 is TGTGCCAGCAGCCAAGGACGGGAAAATTCACCCCTCCACTTT. This translates into CASSQGRENSPLHF.